This is a list of T cell receptor beta chains from one sample in a study of human T cells and chemical hapten exposure. TCRdb re-derived calls from the RACE reads in MiXCR, one entry per CDR3 protein. The sample records 100,000 to 150,000 distinct CDR3 sequences, roughly 10% being singletons. The sequencing here drew on whole blood, taken in connection with sensitization to the hapten diphenylcyclopropenone (DPC). Receptors were obtained from a woman between 45 and 65 years old with alopecia areata. Some clones in this sample may be carry-over from other donors' samples. Both conserved end residues are part of each CDR3. D genes are given only for firm matches. Not every row has a clone size; where given, it reads once, few, many or a size class.

v_call: TRBV18; d_call: -; j_call: TRBJ1-1; clone_size: -; cdr3_nt: TGTGCCAGCTCACCTCAGCGTTCCACTATCACTGAAGCTTTCTTT; cdr3_aa: CASSPQRSTITEAFF
v_call: TRBV4-1; d_call: -; j_call: TRBJ2-1; clone_size: -; cdr3_nt: TGCGCCAGCAGCCAAGGGGGGGGGCGTAATGAGCAGTTCTTC; cdr3_aa: CASSQGGGRNEQFF
v_call: TRBV4-2; d_call: TRBD1; j_call: TRBJ1-4; clone_size: few; cdr3_nt: TGTGCCAGCAGCCAGAGGGAAACCGGGACAGGGGTCGATGAAAAACTGTTTTTT; cdr3_aa: CASSQRETGTGVDEKLFF
v_call: TRBV29-1; d_call: -; j_call: TRBJ2-1; clone_size: few; cdr3_nt: TGCATTCTAACAGTCGGAAATGAGCAGTTCTTC; cdr3_aa: CILTVGNEQFF
v_call: TRBV9; d_call: TRBD1; j_call: TRBJ2-3; clone_size: many; cdr3_nt: TGTGCCAGCAGCGTAGTACAGGGGGCTGTAGATACGCAGTATTTT; cdr3_aa: CASSVVQGAVDTQYF
v_call: TRBV18; d_call: -; j_call: TRBJ2-5; clone_size: -; cdr3_nt: TGTGCCAGCTCACCTCAACAGCGACAAGAGACCCAGTACTTC; cdr3_aa: CASSPQQRQETQYF
v_call: TRBV7-8; d_call: TRBD2; j_call: TRBJ2-5; clone_size: -; cdr3_nt: TGTGCCAGCAGCTTAGCGGGCGGGAGGCGGCAAGAGACCCAGTACTTC; cdr3_aa: CASSLAGGRRQETQYF
v_call: TRBV29-1; d_call: TRBD1; j_call: TRBJ2-7; clone_size: few; cdr3_nt: TGCAGCGTTGAAGATCGCGGGACAGGCAACCCCTACGAGCAGTACTTC; cdr3_aa: CSVEDRGTGNPYEQYF
v_call: TRBV5-1; d_call: TRBD2; j_call: TRBJ2-3; clone_size: few; cdr3_nt: TGCGCCAGCAGCTTGTATGGCCCCCAGACTAGCGGGGGCCGGGACACAGATACGCAGTATTTT; cdr3_aa: CASSLYGPQTSGGRDTDTQYF
v_call: TRBV18; d_call: TRBD1; j_call: TRBJ1-1; clone_size: many; cdr3_nt: TGTGCCAGCTCACCTGGACAGGGAAGGACTGAAGCTTTCTTT; cdr3_aa: CASSPGQGRTEAFF
v_call: TRBV3-1; d_call: TRBD1; j_call: TRBJ2-3; clone_size: -; cdr3_nt: TGTGCCAGCAGCCAAGGGGACAGGGGCCGAGGCGATACGCAGTATTTT; cdr3_aa: CASSQGDRGRGDTQYF
v_call: TRBV5-5; d_call: TRBD1; j_call: TRBJ1-2; clone_size: many; cdr3_nt: TGTGCCAGCAGCTATGGACAGGGAATGGATGGCTACACCTTC; cdr3_aa: CASSYGQGMDGYTF
v_call: TRBV14; d_call: -; j_call: TRBJ2-2; clone_size: few; cdr3_nt: TGTGCCAGCAGCCAAGAAACCCGGGATGTGCGTGGGGAGCTGTTTTTT; cdr3_aa: CASSQETRDVRGELFF
v_call: TRBV20-1; d_call: -; j_call: TRBJ2-5; clone_size: many; cdr3_nt: TGCAGTGCTAGAGTGGATTATCAGCGGCAAGAGACCCAGTACTTC; cdr3_aa: CSARVDYQRQETQYF
v_call: TRBV6-5; d_call: -; j_call: TRBJ2-7; clone_size: few; cdr3_nt: TGTGCCAGCAGTTACCGGCGGGGAGCCTACGAGCAGTACTTC; cdr3_aa: CASSYRRGAYEQYF
v_call: TRBV28; d_call: TRBD2; j_call: TRBJ2-7; clone_size: few; cdr3_nt: TGTGCCAGCAGGGGACTAGCGGGCCCCTACGAGCAGTACTTC; cdr3_aa: CASRGLAGPYEQYF
v_call: TRBV28; d_call: -; j_call: TRBJ2-1; clone_size: few; cdr3_nt: TGTGCCAGCAGTTCACGGGACTTGAGCTCCTACAATGAGCAGTTCTTC; cdr3_aa: CASSSRDLSSYNEQFF
v_call: TRBV7-9; d_call: TRBD1; j_call: TRBJ2-7; clone_size: few; cdr3_nt: TGTGCCAGCAGCTTTTCGGACAGGGGATCCTACGAGCAGTACTTC; cdr3_aa: CASSFSDRGSYEQYF
v_call: TRBV20-1; d_call: TRBD1; j_call: TRBJ2-7; clone_size: few; cdr3_nt: TGCAGTGCTCGCCGGGACAGGGCGTCCTACGAGCAGTACTTC; cdr3_aa: CSARRDRASYEQYF
v_call: TRBV4-3; d_call: -; j_call: TRBJ2-7; clone_size: -; cdr3_nt: TGCGCCAGCAGCCAAGGCCTGAGCCCCTACGAGCAGTACTTC; cdr3_aa: CASSQGLSPYEQYF
v_call: TRBV7-2; d_call: -; j_call: TRBJ1-1; clone_size: many; cdr3_nt: TGTGCCAGCAGCTTGCGACAGGCTGAAGCTTTCTTT; cdr3_aa: CASSLRQAEAFF
v_call: TRBV20-1; d_call: -; j_call: TRBJ2-1; clone_size: -; cdr3_nt: TGCAGTGCTAGAGGGGGTTTAAGCGGGCGAAGCTCCTACAATGAGCAGTTCTTC; cdr3_aa: CSARGGLSGRSSYNEQFF
v_call: TRBV29-1; d_call: -; j_call: TRBJ2-1; clone_size: many; cdr3_nt: TGCAGCGTTGAGGGAGTGGGATACAATGAGCAGTTCTTC; cdr3_aa: CSVEGVGYNEQFF
v_call: TRBV2; d_call: TRBD2; j_call: TRBJ2-3; clone_size: -; cdr3_nt: TGTGCCAGCAAACAGCGGGGGGGACCAGATACGCAGTATTTT; cdr3_aa: CASKQRGGPDTQYF
v_call: TRBV12-3/TRBV12-4; d_call: TRBD1; j_call: TRBJ1-1; clone_size: -; cdr3_nt: TGTGCCAGCAGTTCGACAGGGGAGAACACTGAAGCTTTCTTT; cdr3_aa: CASSSTGENTEAFF
v_call: TRBV12-3/TRBV12-4; d_call: TRBD2; j_call: TRBJ2-3; clone_size: -; cdr3_nt: TGTGCCAGCAGTCCTAGCGGGGTCGGCACAGATACGCAGTATTTT; cdr3_aa: CASSPSGVGTDTQYF
v_call: TRBV27; d_call: -; j_call: TRBJ2-2; clone_size: -; cdr3_nt: TGTGCCAGCAGAGGGGGCGGACTAACCGGGGAGCTGTTTTTT; cdr3_aa: CASRGGGLTGELFF
v_call: TRBV7-2; d_call: TRBD2; j_call: TRBJ2-1; clone_size: -; cdr3_nt: TGTGCCAGCAGATCCTCGCCGGGACTAGCGGTTGGGGAGCAGTTCTTC; cdr3_aa: CASRSSPGLAVGEQFF
v_call: TRBV28; d_call: -; j_call: TRBJ2-7; clone_size: many; cdr3_nt: TGTGCCAGCAGTTTATCCTGGCAGGGCTCCGAGCAGTACTTC; cdr3_aa: CASSLSWQGSEQYF
v_call: TRBV6-2/TRBV6-3; d_call: -; j_call: TRBJ1-1; clone_size: few; cdr3_nt: TGTGCCAGCAGTTACGCCGGGCCGCGGACTGAAGCTTTCTTT; cdr3_aa: CASSYAGPRTEAFF
v_call: TRBV20-1; d_call: TRBD1; j_call: TRBJ1-6; clone_size: -; cdr3_nt: TGCAGTGCTCGGACAGGGGAGGGGAGCTATAATTCACCCCTCCACTTT; cdr3_aa: CSARTGEGSYNSPLHF
v_call: TRBV6-6; d_call: -; j_call: TRBJ1-5; clone_size: few; cdr3_nt: TGTGCCAGCAGAACGGCCACAACAGCGATCGCTCAGCCCCAGCATTTT; cdr3_aa: CASRTATTAIAQPQHF
v_call: TRBV9; d_call: TRBD1; j_call: TRBJ1-1; clone_size: -; cdr3_nt: TGTGCCAGCAGCGTAGCCGGGACAGGCACTGAAGCTTTCTTT; cdr3_aa: CASSVAGTGTEAFF
v_call: TRBV20-1; d_call: -; j_call: TRBJ2-2; clone_size: few; cdr3_nt: TGCAGTGCTAGAACCAGGACGATCTCGAACACCGGGGAGCTGTTTTTT; cdr3_aa: CSARTRTISNTGELFF
v_call: TRBV30; d_call: -; j_call: TRBJ1-1; clone_size: few; cdr3_nt: TGTGCCTGGAGTGTACGCGGTCAACAGAACACTGAAGCTTTCTTT; cdr3_aa: CAWSVRGQQNTEAFF
v_call: TRBV6-5; d_call: -; j_call: TRBJ2-5; clone_size: many; cdr3_nt: TGTGCCAGCAGTTACTCGGTAGTTGAGACCCAGTACTTC; cdr3_aa: CASSYSVVETQYF
v_call: TRBV12-3/TRBV12-4; d_call: -; j_call: TRBJ1-6; clone_size: many; cdr3_nt: TGTGCCAGCAGTCCTTATCAGGGGAGTGGGAATTCACCCCTCCACTTT; cdr3_aa: CASSPYQGSGNSPLHF
v_call: TRBV6-2/TRBV6-3; d_call: -; j_call: TRBJ2-6; clone_size: -; cdr3_nt: TGTGCCAGCAGCTCGCCCCGGTGGGCAGGGGAAACGGGGGCCAACGTCCTGACTTTC; cdr3_aa: CASSSPRWAGETGANVLTF
v_call: TRBV7-3; d_call: -; j_call: TRBJ2-5; clone_size: few; cdr3_nt: TGTGCCAGCAGTCTAGCCTCAGAAGAGACCCAGTACTTC; cdr3_aa: CASSLASEETQYF
v_call: TRBV12-3/TRBV12-4; d_call: -; j_call: TRBJ2-5; clone_size: few; cdr3_nt: TGTGCCAGCAGTTTAGGGCGTGGGGTACAAGAGACCCAGTACTTC; cdr3_aa: CASSLGRGVQETQYF
v_call: TRBV27; d_call: -; j_call: TRBJ1-3; clone_size: -; cdr3_nt: TGTGCCAGCAGTCCTTTTCCAAGAAACACCATATATTTT; cdr3_aa: CASSPFPRNTIYF